This T cell receptor (beta chain) was found in a study of post-analysis software for immune sequencing data. Study details: Relapsing-remitting, secondary progressive and progressive-relapsing multiple sclerosis were all included among the disease courses.

Study conclusions and caveats: Normalized Chao1 diversity was significantly lower in multiple sclerosis patients than in controls. Same-batch samples co-clustered strongly by F measure.

Prepared TCR beta cDNA libraries contained unique molecular identifiers. MiXCR, run by TCRdb on the PCR reads, gives a single entry per CDR3 protein. In the table there are 430,000 or so distinct CDR3 sequences, approximately 38% of which are singletons. This clonotype was counted between two and nine times. No antigen is known for it. What was sequenced was blood. This receptor was obtained from a girl aged 2-15 years with multiple sclerosis.

The CDR3 bases are TGCGCCAGCAGCTTCCACAGGTCAAGGGCTGGCTACACCTTC. Translated, it gives CASSFHRSRAGYTF. The chain employs TRBV5-1 and TRBJ1-2; D perhaps matches TRBD1 (5 bases). The CDR3 length is 14 residues. The germline V and J ends were trimmed by 2 bases and 7 bases, with 15 bases remaining between them. Germline CDR1 and CDR2: SGHRS and YFSETQ.